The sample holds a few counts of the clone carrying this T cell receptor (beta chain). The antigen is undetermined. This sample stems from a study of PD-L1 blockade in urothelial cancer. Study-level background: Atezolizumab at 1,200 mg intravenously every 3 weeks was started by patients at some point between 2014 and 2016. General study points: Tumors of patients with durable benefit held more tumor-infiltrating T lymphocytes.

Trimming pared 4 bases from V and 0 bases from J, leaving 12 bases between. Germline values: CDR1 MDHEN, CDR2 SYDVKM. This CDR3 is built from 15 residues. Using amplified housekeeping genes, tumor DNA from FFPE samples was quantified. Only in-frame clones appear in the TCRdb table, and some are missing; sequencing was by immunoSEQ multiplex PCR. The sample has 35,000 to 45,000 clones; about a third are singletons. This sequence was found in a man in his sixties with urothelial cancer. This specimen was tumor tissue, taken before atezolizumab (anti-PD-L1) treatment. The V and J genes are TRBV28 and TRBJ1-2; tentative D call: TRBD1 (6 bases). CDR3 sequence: CASSSPRDTNYGYTF. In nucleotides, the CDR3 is TGTGCCAGCAGTTCGCCCCGGGACACTAACTATGGCTACACCTTC.